This TCR beta chain appears in the sequencing data of a study of blood T cells in healthy people across ages. A J-beta primer mix and a sample-barcoded 5' primer were used in a second PCR of roughly 6 to 11 cycles. A single record per CDR3 protein comes from TCRdb applying MiXCR to the 5' RACE reads. Of about 780,000 distinct CDR3 sequences detected, more than 35% appear once; the ten largest clones hold around 18%. Whole-study results and caveats: Strong correlation was found linking TCR beta diversity to naive T cell percentage. Among long-lived donors, naive CD4+ cells were more numerous and diversity higher than in aged donors.

This clonotype was found a few times. Its specificity is unknown. Germline CDR1 is DFQATT and CDR2 is SNEGSKA (reference sequence). V was shortened by 5 bases and J by 0 bases, with 14 bases between the two germline ends. The CDR3 length is 16 residues. Healthy Russian Caucasian donors spanned ages about 6 to 95 years. The chain combines TRBV20-1 with TRBJ2-6; no reliable D call. The receptor comes from a man older than 75 in good health. Sequenced input: blood. CDR3 nucleotide sequence: TGCAGTGCTTCAACTTCGGAGTTCTCTGGGGCCAACGTCCTGACTTTC. It yields the protein CSASTSEFSGANVLTF.